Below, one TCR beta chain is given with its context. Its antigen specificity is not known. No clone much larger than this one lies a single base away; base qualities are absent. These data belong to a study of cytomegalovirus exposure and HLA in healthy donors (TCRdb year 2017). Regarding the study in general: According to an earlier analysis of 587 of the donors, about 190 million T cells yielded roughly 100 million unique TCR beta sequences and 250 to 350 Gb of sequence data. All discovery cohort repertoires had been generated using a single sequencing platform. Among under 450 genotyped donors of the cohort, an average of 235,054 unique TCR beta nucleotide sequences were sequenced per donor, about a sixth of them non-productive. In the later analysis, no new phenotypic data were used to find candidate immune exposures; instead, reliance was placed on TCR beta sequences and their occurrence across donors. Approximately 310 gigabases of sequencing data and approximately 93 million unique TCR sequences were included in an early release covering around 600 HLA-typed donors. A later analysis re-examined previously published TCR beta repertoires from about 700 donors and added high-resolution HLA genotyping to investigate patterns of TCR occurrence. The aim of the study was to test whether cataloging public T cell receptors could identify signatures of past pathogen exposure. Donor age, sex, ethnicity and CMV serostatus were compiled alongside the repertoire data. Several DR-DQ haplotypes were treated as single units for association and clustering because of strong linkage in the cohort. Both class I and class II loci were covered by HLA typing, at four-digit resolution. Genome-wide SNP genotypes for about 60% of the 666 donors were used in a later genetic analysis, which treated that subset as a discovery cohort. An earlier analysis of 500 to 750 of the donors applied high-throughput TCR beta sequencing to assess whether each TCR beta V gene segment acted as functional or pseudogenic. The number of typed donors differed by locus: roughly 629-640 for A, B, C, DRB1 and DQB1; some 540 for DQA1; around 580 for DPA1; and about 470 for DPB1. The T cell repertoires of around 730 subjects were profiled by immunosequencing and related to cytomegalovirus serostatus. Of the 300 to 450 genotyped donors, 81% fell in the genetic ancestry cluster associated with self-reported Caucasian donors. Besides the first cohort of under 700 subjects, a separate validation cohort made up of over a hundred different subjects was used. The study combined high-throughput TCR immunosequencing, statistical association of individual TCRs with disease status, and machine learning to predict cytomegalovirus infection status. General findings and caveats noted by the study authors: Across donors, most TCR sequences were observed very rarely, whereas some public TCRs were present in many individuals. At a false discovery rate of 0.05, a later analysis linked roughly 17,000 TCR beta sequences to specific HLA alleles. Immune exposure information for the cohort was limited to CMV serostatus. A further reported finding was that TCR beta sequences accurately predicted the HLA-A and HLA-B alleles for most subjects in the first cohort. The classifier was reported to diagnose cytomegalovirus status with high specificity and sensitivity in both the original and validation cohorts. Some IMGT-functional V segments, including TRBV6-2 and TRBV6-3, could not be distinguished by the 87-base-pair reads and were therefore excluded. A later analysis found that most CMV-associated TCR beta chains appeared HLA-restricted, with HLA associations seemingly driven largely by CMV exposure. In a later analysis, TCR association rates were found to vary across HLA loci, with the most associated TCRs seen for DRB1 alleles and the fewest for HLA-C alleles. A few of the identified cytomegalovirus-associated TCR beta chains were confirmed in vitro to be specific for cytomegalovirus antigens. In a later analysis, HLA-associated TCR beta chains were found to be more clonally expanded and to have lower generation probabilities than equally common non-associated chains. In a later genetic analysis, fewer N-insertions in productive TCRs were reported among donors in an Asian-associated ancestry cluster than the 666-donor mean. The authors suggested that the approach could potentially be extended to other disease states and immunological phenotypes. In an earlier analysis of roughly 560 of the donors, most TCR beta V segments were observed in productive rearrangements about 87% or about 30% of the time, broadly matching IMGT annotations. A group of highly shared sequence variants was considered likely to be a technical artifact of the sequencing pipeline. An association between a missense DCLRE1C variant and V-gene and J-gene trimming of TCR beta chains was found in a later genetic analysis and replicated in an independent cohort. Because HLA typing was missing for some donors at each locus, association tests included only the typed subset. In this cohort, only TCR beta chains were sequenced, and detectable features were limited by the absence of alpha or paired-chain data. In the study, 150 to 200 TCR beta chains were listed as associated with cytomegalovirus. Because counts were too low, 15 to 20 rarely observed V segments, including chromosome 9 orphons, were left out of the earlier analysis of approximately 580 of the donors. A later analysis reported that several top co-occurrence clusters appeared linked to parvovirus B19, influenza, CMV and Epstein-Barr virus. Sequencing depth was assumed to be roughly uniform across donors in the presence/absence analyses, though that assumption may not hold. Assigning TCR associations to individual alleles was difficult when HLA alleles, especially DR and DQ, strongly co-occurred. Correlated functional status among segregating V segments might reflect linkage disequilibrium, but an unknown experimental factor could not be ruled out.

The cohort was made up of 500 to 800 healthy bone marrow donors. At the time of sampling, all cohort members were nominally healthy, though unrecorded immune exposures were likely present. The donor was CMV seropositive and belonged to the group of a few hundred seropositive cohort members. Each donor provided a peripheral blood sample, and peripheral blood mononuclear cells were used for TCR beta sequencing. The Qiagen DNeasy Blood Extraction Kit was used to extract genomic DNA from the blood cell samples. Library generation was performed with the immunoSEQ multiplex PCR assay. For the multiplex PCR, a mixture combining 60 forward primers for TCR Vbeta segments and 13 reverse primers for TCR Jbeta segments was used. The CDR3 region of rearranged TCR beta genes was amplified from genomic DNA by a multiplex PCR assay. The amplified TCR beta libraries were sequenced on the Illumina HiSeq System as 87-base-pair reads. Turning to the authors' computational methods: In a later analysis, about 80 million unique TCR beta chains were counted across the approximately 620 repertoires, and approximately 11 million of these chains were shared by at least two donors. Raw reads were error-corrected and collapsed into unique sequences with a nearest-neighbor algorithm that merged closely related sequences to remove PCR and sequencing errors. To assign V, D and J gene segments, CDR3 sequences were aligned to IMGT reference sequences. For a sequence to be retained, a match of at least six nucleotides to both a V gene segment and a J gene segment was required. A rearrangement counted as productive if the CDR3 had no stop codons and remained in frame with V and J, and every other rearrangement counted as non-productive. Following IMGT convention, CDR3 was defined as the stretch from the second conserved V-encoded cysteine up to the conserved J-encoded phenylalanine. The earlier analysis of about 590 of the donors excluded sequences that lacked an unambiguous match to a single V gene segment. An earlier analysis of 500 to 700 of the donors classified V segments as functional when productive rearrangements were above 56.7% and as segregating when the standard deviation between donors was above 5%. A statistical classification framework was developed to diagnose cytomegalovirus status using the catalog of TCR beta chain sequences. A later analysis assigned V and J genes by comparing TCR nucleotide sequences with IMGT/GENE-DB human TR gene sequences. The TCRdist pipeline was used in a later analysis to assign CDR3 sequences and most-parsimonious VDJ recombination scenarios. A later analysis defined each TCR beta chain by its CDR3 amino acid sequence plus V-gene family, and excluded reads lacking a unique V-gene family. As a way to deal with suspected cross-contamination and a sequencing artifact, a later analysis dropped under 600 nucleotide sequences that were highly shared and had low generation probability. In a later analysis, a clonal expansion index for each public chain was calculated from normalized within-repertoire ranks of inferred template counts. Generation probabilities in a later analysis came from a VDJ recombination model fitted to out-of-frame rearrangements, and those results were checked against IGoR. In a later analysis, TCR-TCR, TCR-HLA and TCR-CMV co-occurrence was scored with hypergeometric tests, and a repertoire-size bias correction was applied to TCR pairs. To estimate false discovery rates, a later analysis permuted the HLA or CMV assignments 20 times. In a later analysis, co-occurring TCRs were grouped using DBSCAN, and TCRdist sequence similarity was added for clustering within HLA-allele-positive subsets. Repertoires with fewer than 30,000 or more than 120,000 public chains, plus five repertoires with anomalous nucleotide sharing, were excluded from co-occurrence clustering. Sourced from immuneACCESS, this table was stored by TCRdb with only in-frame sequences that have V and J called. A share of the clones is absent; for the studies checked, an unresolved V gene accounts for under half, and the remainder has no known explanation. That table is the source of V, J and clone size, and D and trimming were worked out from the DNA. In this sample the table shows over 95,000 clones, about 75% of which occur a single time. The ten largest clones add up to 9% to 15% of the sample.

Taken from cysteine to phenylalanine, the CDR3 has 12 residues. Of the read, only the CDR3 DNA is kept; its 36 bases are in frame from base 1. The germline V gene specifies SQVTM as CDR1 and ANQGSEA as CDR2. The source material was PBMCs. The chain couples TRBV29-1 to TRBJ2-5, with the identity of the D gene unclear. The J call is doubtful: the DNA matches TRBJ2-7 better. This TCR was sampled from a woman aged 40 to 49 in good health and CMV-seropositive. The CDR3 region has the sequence CSVGPGPYEQYF. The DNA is TGCAGCGTTGGTCCAGGCCCTTACGAGCAGTACTTC.